This T cell receptor beta chain was obtained from a study of T cell changes during pregnancy in multiple sclerosis. Sequencing used immunoSEQ multiplex PCR; TCRdb keeps in-frame clones, though not all of them. The sample carries tens of thousands of clones, about 92% recorded once. From germline, CDR1 is SQVTM and CDR2 ANQGSEA. The CDR3 consists of 15 residues. V lost 7 bases and J 3 bases, leaving 18 bases between the germline ends. This TCR was sampled from a female donor with multiple sclerosis, enrolled in a pregnancy study. This chain uses TRBV29-1 with TRBJ2-2; D is possibly TRBD1 (6 bases). Sequences were derived from peripheral blood, sampled in the first trimester of pregnancy. CDR3 nucleotides: TGCAGCGCCTATAACAGGGATGGGGACACCGGGGAGCTGTTTTTT. Encoded protein: CSAYNRDGDTGELFF.